A single sample is the source of the 3 T cell receptor beta chains below, sequenced in a study of T cell responses to AZD1222 COVID-19 vaccine. Repertoires were generated with immunoSEQ multiplex PCR, while TCRdb's copy carries only in-frame clones and drops some. In the table there are over 95,000 clones, 90% to 95% of which are singletons. The sample here was peripheral blood, taken 28 days after the second AZD1222 dose. These receptor sequences come from an adult who received the AZD1222 COVID-19 vaccine.

The rearrangement links TRBV6-5 to TRBJ1-6, with D possibly matching TRBD1 (5 bases). V was shortened by 4 bases and J by 5 bases, with 12 bases between the two germline ends. The CDR3 has 15 residues. Germline CDR1 reads MNHEY; CDR2 reads SVGAGI. The DNA of the CDR3 is TGTGCCAGCAGTTCAACAGGTGCTAATAATTCACCCCTCCACTTT. This sequence encodes CASSSTGANNSPLHF.

The table lists this clone with a count of one. V and J are TRBV28 and TRBJ1-5; D ambiguous. The ends were cut back, 2 bases at V and 5 bases at J, with 13 bases in the middle. Germline V CDR1 and CDR2: MDHEN, SYDVKM. The CDR3 contains 15 residues. In DNA form, the CDR3 reads TGTGCCAGCAGTTTAGCGGGAGGTAGGCATCAGCCCCAGCATTTT. Encoded protein: CASSLAGGRHQPQHF.

The gene calls are TRBV19 and TRBJ2-2; D remains unclear. Germline CDR1 is LNHDA and CDR2 is SQIVND (reference sequence). Trimming stripped 6 bases from V and 4 bases from J, with 12 bases between. The CDR3 has 14 amino acids. CDR3 in amino acids: CASSDQHSTGELFF. The CDR3 nucleotides read TGTGCCAGTAGCGACCAACACAGCACCGGGGAGCTGTTTTTT.